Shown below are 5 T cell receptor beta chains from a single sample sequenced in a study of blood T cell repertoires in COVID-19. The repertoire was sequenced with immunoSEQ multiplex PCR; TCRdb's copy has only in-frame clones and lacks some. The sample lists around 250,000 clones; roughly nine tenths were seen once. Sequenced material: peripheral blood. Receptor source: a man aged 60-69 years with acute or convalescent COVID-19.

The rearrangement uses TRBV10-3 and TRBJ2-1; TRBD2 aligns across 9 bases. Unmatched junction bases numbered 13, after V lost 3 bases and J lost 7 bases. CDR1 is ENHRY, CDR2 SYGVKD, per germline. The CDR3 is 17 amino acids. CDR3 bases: TGTGCCATCAGTGACCCTGGGGTCGGCGGGAGGGTAAATGAGCAGTTCTTC. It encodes CAISDPGVGGRVNEQFF.

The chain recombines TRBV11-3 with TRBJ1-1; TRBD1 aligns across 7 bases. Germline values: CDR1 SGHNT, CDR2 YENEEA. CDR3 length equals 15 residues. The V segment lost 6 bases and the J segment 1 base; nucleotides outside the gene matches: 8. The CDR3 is CASSLTGTANTEAFF. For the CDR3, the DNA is TGTGCCAGCAGTCTTACCGGGACAGCGAACACTGAAGCTTTCTTT.

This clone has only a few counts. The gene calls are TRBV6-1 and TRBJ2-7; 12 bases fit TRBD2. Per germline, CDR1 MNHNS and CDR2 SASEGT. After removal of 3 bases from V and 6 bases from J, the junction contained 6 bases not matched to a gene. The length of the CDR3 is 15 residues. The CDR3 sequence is CASSDGTSGWSEQYF. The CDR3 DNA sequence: TGTGCCAGCAGTGACGGGACTAGCGGGTGGAGCGAGCAGTACTTC.

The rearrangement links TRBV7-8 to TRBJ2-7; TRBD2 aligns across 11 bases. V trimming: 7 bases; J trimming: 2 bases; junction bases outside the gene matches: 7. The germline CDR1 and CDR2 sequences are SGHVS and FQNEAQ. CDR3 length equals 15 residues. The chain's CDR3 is CASTLGTSGTYEQYF. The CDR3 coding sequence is TGTGCCAGCACCCTAGGGACTAGCGGAACCTACGAGCAGTACTTC.

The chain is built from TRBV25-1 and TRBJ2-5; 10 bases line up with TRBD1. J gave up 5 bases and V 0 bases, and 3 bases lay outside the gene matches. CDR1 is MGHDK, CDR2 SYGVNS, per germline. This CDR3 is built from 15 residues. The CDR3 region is CASSEYRDRGETQYF. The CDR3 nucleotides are TGTGCCAGCAGTGAATACCGGGACAGGGGTGAGACCCAGTACTTC.